A single sample is the source of the 29 T cell receptor beta chains below, sequenced in a study of shared clonotypes between healthy human individuals. Naive CD8 cells were CD45RO-negative, positively selected for CCR7, excluding terminally differentiated effector memory CD45RA+ cells. Sequencing was performed with immunoSEQ multiplex PCR; in TCRdb, only in-frame clones are kept and a portion is missing. Of about 2.1 million clones in the sample, 93% were seen once. Sequenced input: naive CD8+ T cells from PBMCs. The source is a man younger than 30 in good health. Some clones in this sample may be carry-over from other donors' samples.

Concerning this clone itself: This same CDR3 is encoded by further DNA sequences in the sample. The chain uses TRBV5-6 and TRBJ2-7; 8 bases map to TRBD1. The V gene end was trimmed by 2 bases and the J gene end by 1 base; junction bases not matched to a gene: 2. Germline V gives CDR1 SGHDT, CDR2 YYEEEE. CDR3 length: 14 residues. The CDR3 DNA follows: TGTGCCAGCAGCTTTGGACAGGGTTCCTACGAGCAGTACTTC. Amino acids: CASSFGQGSYEQYF. The complete variable domain, with remaining parts taken from reference TRBV5-6 and TRBJ2-7, reads DAGVTQSPTHLIKTRGQQVTLRCSPKSGHDTVSWYQQALGQGPQFIFQYYEEEERQRGNFPDRFSGHQFPNYSSELNVNALLLGDSALYLCASSFGQGSYEQYFGPGTRLTVT.

The CDR3 loop is CASSQGEGNEQYF. The CDR3 nucleotides are TGCGCCAGCAGCCAAGGAGAGGGAAACGAGCAGTACTTC. The genes are TRBV4-3 and TRBJ2-7, with D possibly TRBD2 on 5 matching bases. V lost 1 base, J lost 5 bases, and 9 bases lay in between. CDR3 size: 13 residues. Germline V lookup: CDR1 LGHNA, CDR2 YSLEER.

The J gene is TRBJ2-2, the V gene TRBV13, with D perhaps matching TRBD1 (5 bases). The V gene's germline CDR1 is PRHDT and CDR2 FYEKMQ (reference sequence). Trimming left V 5 bases short and J 6 bases short, with 10 bases between. The CDR3 extends over 13 amino acids. CDR3: CASSPRQPGELFF. The CDR3 region has the DNA TGTGCCAGCAGCCCGAGACAGCCCGGGGAGCTGTTTTTT.

This chain uses TRBV13 with TRBJ2-7; tentatively, D is TRBD2 (5 bases). Deletions cut 7 bases from V and 5 bases from J, with 21 bases between. The V gene's germline CDR1 is PRHDT and CDR2 FYEKMQ (reference sequence). This CDR3 has 15 amino acids. The CDR3 bases are TGTGCCAGCACCATTCTCTCTACGGGGATGGACGAGCAGTACTTC. Protein sequence: CASTILSTGMDEQYF.

The V gene is TRBV4-3, the J gene TRBJ2-7, with D possibly being TRBD2 (6 bases). Trimming removed 0 bases from V and 2 bases from J, with 26 bases in between. CDR3 length equals 20 residues. Germline V CDR1 and CDR2: LGHNA, YSLEER. The CDR3 sequence is CASSQDRAEYLATRPYEQYF. The CDR3 DNA is TGCGCCAGCAGCCAAGATCGGGCGGAGTATCTAGCGACCAGACCCTACGAGCAGTACTTC.

The rearrangement uses TRBV15 and TRBJ2-7; 11 nucleotides align to TRBD2. This CDR3 has 14 residues. Germline V gene data show CDR1 as LNHNV and CDR2 as YYDKDF (reference sequence). J was trimmed by 2 bases and V by 6 bases; bases with no gene match: 3. CDR3 sequence (DNA): TGTGCCACCAGGTCGACTAGCGGGGCCTACGAGCAGTACTTC. This encodes CATRSTSGAYEQYF.

J is TRBJ2-7 and V is TRBV6-1; 7 bases are shared with TRBD1. Trimming at V came to 6 bases and at J to 2 bases, leaving 7 bases not matched to a gene. CDR1 is MNHNS, CDR2 SASEGT, per germline. The CDR3 has 14 amino acids. DNA of the CDR3: TGTGCCAGCAGCCTCCGGGACAGTGCCTACGAGCAGTACTTC. It encodes CASSLRDSAYEQYF.

The chain joins TRBV28 to TRBJ2-7, with no clear D. The CDR3 covers 13 residues. V was cut by 3 bases and J by 3 bases, with 9 bases left in between. Germline V gives CDR1 MDHEN, CDR2 SYDVKM. DNA for the CDR3: TGTGCCAGCAGTTTTGTAGGAAACTACGAGCAGTACTTC. It codes for CASSFVGNYEQYF.

The chain couples TRBV10-3 to TRBJ2-7, with D possibly TRBD2 on 5 matching bases. Germline V gene data show CDR1 as ENHRY and CDR2 as SYGVKD. V was pared by 0 bases and J by 3 bases, with 9 bases between. This CDR3 is built from 14 residues. CDR3: CAISESPGNYEQYF. CDR3 nucleotide sequence: TGTGCCATCAGTGAGTCGCCGGGGAACTACGAGCAGTACTTC.

The rearrangement links TRBV7-9 to TRBJ1-2; D is undetermined. The ends were cut back, 1 base at V and 4 bases at J, with 7 bases in the middle. The CDR3 covers 13 residues. The germline V gene has CDR1 SEHNR and CDR2 FQNEAQ (reference sequence). DNA for the CDR3: TGTGCCAGCAGCTTAGGACGGGGCTATGGCTACACCTTC. Its translation is CASSLGRGYGYTF.

V and J are TRBV28 and TRBJ1-2; no definite D call. V was cut by 6 bases and J by 8 bases, with 22 bases left in between. Germline V lookup: CDR1 MDHEN, CDR2 SYDVKM. The CDR3 has 15 amino acids. The CDR3 nucleotides are TGTGCCAGCAGGATGACCGGACGGAACCCAGGAGGCTACACCTTC. This gives the protein CASRMTGRNPGGYTF.

The chain couples TRBV19 to TRBJ2-6, with D possibly being TRBD1 (5 bases). The CDR3 extends over 17 amino acids. Looked up from germline, CDR1 is LNHDA and CDR2 is SQIVND (reference sequence). With 8 bases removed from V and 4 bases from J, the gap between germline ends came to 21 bases. The CDR3 DNA is TGTGCCAGTTACGACCGTCGGGCAGGGTCCGGGGCCAACGTCCTGACTTTC. This gives the protein CASYDRRAGSGANVLTF.

This chain links TRBV7-9 with TRBJ2-2; 9 nucleotides line up with TRBD2. The CDR3 is 15 residues long. Germline V gene lookup returns CDR1 SEHNR and CDR2 FQNEAQ (reference sequence). The ends lost 5 bases at V and 13 bases at J; junction bases unmatched: 14. The CDR3 bases are TGTGCCAGCAGCCAGCCGGGACTAGCAACGGGAGCGCTGTTTTTT. Its protein is CASSQPGLATGALFF.

The genes are TRBV6-5 and TRBJ2-1; TRBD2 agrees at 13 bases. The CDR3 runs to 16 residues. Per germline, CDR1 MNHEY and CDR2 SVGAGI. Trimming removed 2 bases from V and 6 bases from J; junction bases left unmatched: 4. In DNA form, the CDR3 reads TGTGCCAGCAGTTACAGGGGGACTAGCGGGATCAATGAGCAGTTCTTC. Its translation is CASSYRGTSGINEQFF.

On this clone itself: Other nucleotide sequences in the sample specify the same CDR3. The chain has TRBV7-9 and TRBJ1-1, with 8 bases aligning to TRBD1. The CDR3 length is 15 residues. The V and J ends lost 5 bases and 0 bases, in that order; junction bases with no gene match: 5. Germline-derived CDR1 and CDR2 are SEHNR and FQNEAQ (reference sequence). In DNA, the CDR3 is TGTGCCAGCAGCCTCACAGGGGGGCTGAACACTGAAGCTTTCTTT. Translation: CASSLTGGLNTEAFF.

The sample holds one count of this clone. The V and J genes are TRBV11-2 and TRBJ2-1; D is ambiguous. Germline CDR1 reads SGHAT; CDR2 reads FQNNGV. Trimming took off 5 bases at V and 8 bases at J, with 10 bases between the two ends. The CDR3 is 12 amino acids. The DNA for the CDR3 is TGTGCCAGCAGCCCAGGTTTCCATGAGCAGTTCTTC. It translates to CASSPGFHEQFF.

V gene TRBV9 combines with J gene TRBJ2-5; 8 bases match TRBD2. The CDR3 runs to 15 residues. With V trimmed by 3 bases and J by 5 bases, 9 bases remained unmatched. The V gene's germline CDR1 is SGDLS and CDR2 YYNGEE. CDR3 in DNA: TGTGCCAGCAGCGCAGGGGCTAGCGGGTTGGAGACCCAGTACTTC. Its protein product is CASSAGASGLETQYF.

This chain joins TRBV15 and TRBJ2-3; D is undetermined. CDR3 length: 14 residues. Trimming took 5 bases from V and 5 from J, leaving 14 bases between them. Germline loops: CDR1 LNHNV, CDR2 YYDKDF (reference sequence). The CDR3, as DNA: TGTGCCACCAGCTTCCGGAGAGATGTAGATACGCAGTATTTT. Its translation: CATSFRRDVDTQYF.

About this clone: The sample holds other DNA sequences that translate to the same CDR3. The chain combines TRBV7-3 with TRBJ2-1; 8 bases are shared with TRBD2. The CDR3 sequence is 15 residues long. The junction had 5 bases not matched to a gene; V was cut back by 5 bases and J by 2 bases. CDR1 SGHTA and CDR2 FQGTGA come from the germline V gene. DNA for the CDR3: TGTGCCAGCAGCCCCACTAGCGGACCCTACAATGAGCAGTTCTTC. Amino acids: CASSPTSGPYNEQFF.

The J gene is TRBJ1-1, the V gene TRBV2; 8 bases match TRBD1. The CDR3 is 14 amino acids. Looked up from germline, CDR1 is SNHLY and CDR2 is FYNNEI. V lost 6 bases to trimming and J lost 10 bases; unmatched junction nucleotides: 13. In DNA form, the CDR3 reads TGTGCCAGCAGCGGCGGACAGGGCCGGGATATAGCTTTCTTT. Amino acid sequence: CASSGGQGRDIAFF.

J is TRBJ2-7 and V is TRBV5-1; 9 bases map to TRBD2. This CDR3 has 14 residues. With 4 bases clipped from V and 5 bases from J, the junction kept 7 bases outside the gene matches. Per the germline V gene, CDR1 is SGHRS and CDR2 is YFSETQ. In nucleotides, the CDR3 is TGCGCCAGCAGCGGATCTAGCGGGATCAACGAGCAGTACTTC. Translating it yields CASSGSSGINEQYF. The complete variable domain, with remaining parts taken from reference TRBV5-1 and TRBJ2-7, reads KAGVTQTPRYLIKTRGQQVTLSCSPISGHRSVSWYQQTPGQGLQFLFEYFSETQRNKGNFPGRFSGRQFSNSRSEMNVSTLELGDSALYLCASSGSSGINEQYFGPGTRLTVT.

V usage is TRBV11-2 and J usage is TRBJ1-4; D is unclear. Germline loops: CDR1 SGHAT, CDR2 FQNNGV. The V end lost 5 bases, the J end lost 5 bases, and 6 bases lay between the germline ends. CDR3 length: 12 amino acids. The CDR3, as DNA: TGTGCCAGCAGCCCGCCGAATGAAAAACTGTTTTTT. As protein: CASSPPNEKLFF.

This clone appeared once. The chain couples TRBV10-2 to TRBJ2-7; D is tentatively TRBD1 or TRBD2 (5 bases each). Germline-derived CDR1 and CDR2 are WSHSY and SAAADI. This CDR3 region has 14 residues. Trimming cost V 2 bases and J 2 bases, with 10 bases left between them. The CDR3 DNA follows: TGCGCCAGCAGTGAGAAGGGACCTACCTACGAGCAGTACTTC. Protein sequence: CASSEKGPTYEQYF.

The CDR3 here is CAISGGLFEKLFF. DNA for the CDR3: TGTGCCATCAGTGGGGGGTTATTTGAAAAACTGTTTTTT. The chain combines TRBV10-3 with TRBJ1-4; perhaps TRBD1 as D (5 bases). CDR1 is ENHRY and CDR2 is SYGVKD in the germline V gene. The V and J ends lost 4 bases and 7 bases respectively, with 10 bases between them. This CDR3 is built from 13 residues.

Comments on this clone: Additional DNA sequences in this sample encode the identical CDR3. The chain links TRBV27 to TRBJ2-7; the D gene is possibly TRBD2 (5 bases). The CDR3 loop spans 15 amino acids. V lost 2 bases, J lost 2 bases, and 13 bases lay in between. CDR1 is MNHEY and CDR2 is SMNVEV in the germline V gene (reference sequence). CDR3 sequence (DNA): TGTGCCAGCAGTTTAGGGAGTAGTGGGACCTACGAGCAGTACTTC. The encoded protein is CASSLGSSGTYEQYF.

Comments on this clone: The same CDR3 arises from other DNA sequences in this sample as well. The J gene is TRBJ2-2, the V gene TRBV9; 7 bases fit TRBD2. The V segment lost 0 bases and the J segment 5 bases; nucleotides outside the gene matches: 4. The CDR3 extends over 15 amino acids. Germline V gives CDR1 SGDLS, CDR2 YYNGEE. This CDR3 reads CASSVEGSGTGELFF. For the CDR3, the DNA is TGTGCCAGCAGCGTAGAGGGTAGCGGGACCGGGGAGCTGTTTTTT.

The chain carries TRBV5-4 and TRBJ2-3; 7 nucleotides align to TRBD2. The germline V gene has CDR1 SGHNT and CDR2 YYREEE (reference sequence). V was pared by 0 bases and J by 1 base, with 2 bases of the junction left unmatched. This CDR3 has 15 residues. CDR3 sequence (DNA): TGTGCCAGCAGCTTGGAGAGCGGGGGCACAGATACGCAGTATTTT. The encoded protein is CASSLESGGTDTQYF.

The chain recombines TRBV25-1 with TRBJ2-7, with 10 bases identical to TRBD1. The germline CDR1 and CDR2 sequences are MGHDK and SYGVNS. The V segment lost 8 bases and the J segment 4 bases; nucleotides outside the gene matches: 14. The CDR3 runs to 16 residues. The CDR3 is CASGRQGAPRLYEQYF. The CDR3 region has the DNA TGTGCCAGCGGTCGACAGGGGGCGCCCCGGTTGTACGAGCAGTACTTC.

The rearrangement links TRBV28 to TRBJ1-1; no definite D call. The germline V gene has CDR1 MDHEN and CDR2 SYDVKM. There are 16 residues in the CDR3. V was trimmed by 7 bases and J by 0 bases, leaving 18 bases between them. CDR3: CASTFPSLGMNTEAFF. CDR3 nucleotide sequence: TGTGCCAGCACCTTTCCTTCCTTGGGGATGAACACTGAAGCTTTCTTT.